Presented here are 16 T cell receptor beta chains from one specimen sequenced in a study of vaccination effects on CD4 cells after COVID-19. No antigens are known for them. Pools of viral peptides were used by the ViraFEST assay to expand antigen-specific CD4+ T cells ahead of sequencing. Between days 10 and 11 of culture, CD4+ T cells were separated out. Participants were given two doses of BNT162b2 or mRNA-1273 vaccine. The assay was immunoSEQ multiplex PCR, and TCRdb's table has in-frame clones only and misses some. Seen here are about 28,000 clones, over 70% observed once, and the top ten hold more than 8.5%. Specimen: CD4+ T cells from PBMCs cultured with HCoV-NL63 spike peptides, collected after COVID-19 vaccination. Receptors were obtained from a human donor who received a COVID-19 vaccine.

This chain joins TRBV6-5 and TRBJ2-4; D possibly corresponds to TRBD1 (6 bases). This CDR3 is built from 14 residues. From germline, CDR1 is MNHEY and CDR2 SVGAGI. V dropped 6 bases and J dropped 6 bases, with 15 bases sitting between them. The chain's CDR3 is CASRPGRGGNIQYF. Here the CDR3 DNA reads TGTGCCAGCAGACCGGGCCGAGGGGGAAACATTCAGTACTTC.

The J gene is TRBJ2-5, the V gene TRBV11-2, with a tentative D call TRBD1 (6 bases). The CDR3 has 15 amino acids. Germline V lookup: CDR1 SGHAT, CDR2 FQNNGV. Trimming shortened V by 5 bases and J by 2 bases, and 15 bases separated the two germline ends. The CDR3: CASSPRWTVQETQYF. CDR3 sequence (DNA): TGTGCCAGCAGCCCTCGCTGGACAGTACAAGAGACCCAGTACTTC.

This rearrangement joins TRBV27 to TRBJ2-1; TRBD2 matches at 10 bases. The junction had 5 bases not matched to a gene; V was cut back by 4 bases and J by 5 bases. The CDR3 has 15 amino acids. Looked up from germline, CDR1 is MNHEY and CDR2 is SMNVEV (reference sequence). The CDR3 is CASSSWGLANNEQFF. CDR3 in DNA: TGTGCCAGCAGTTCCTGGGGACTAGCGAACAATGAGCAGTTCTTC.

The chain employs TRBV7-2 and TRBJ2-2; tentatively, D is TRBD1 (6 bases). V was pared by 2 bases and J by 6 bases, with 10 bases between. The CDR3 extends over 14 amino acids. CDR1 and CDR2 from the germline V gene are SGHTA and FQGNSA. The chain's CDR3 is CASSLTTGPGELFF. The CDR3 bases are TGTGCCAGCAGCTTAACCACAGGGCCCGGGGAGCTGTTTTTT.

The chain carries TRBV9 and TRBJ1-5; 7 nucleotides align to TRBD1. Germline-derived CDR1 and CDR2 are SGDLS and YYNGEE. V lost 3 bases, J lost 3 bases, and 3 bases stayed unmatched. CDR3 length equals 14 residues. The CDR3 loop is CASSAGTVNQPQHF. In nucleotides, the CDR3 is TGTGCCAGCAGCGCCGGGACAGTCAATCAGCCCCAGCATTTT.

The gene calls are TRBV5-1 and TRBJ1-2, with 9 positions matching TRBD1. CDR3 length: 14 amino acids. The germline V gene has CDR1 SGHRS and CDR2 YFSETQ. The ends lost 4 bases at V and 5 bases at J; junction bases unmatched: 6. The CDR3 here is CASSADRGGYGYTF. The CDR3 DNA reads as TGCGCCAGCAGCGCGGACAGGGGCGGGTATGGCTACACCTTC.

The V call is TRBV5-1, the J call TRBJ2-3; D assignment may be TRBD1 or TRBD2 (6 bases each). The germline gives CDR1 SGHRS, CDR2 YFSETQ. There are 15 residues in the CDR3. Trimming pared 4 bases from V and 4 bases from J, leaving 16 bases between. In DNA form, the CDR3 reads TGCGCCAGCAGCGGGGGGACATTCGGGGCAGATACGCAGTATTTT. It codes for CASSGGTFGADTQYF.

The chain combines TRBV5-1 with TRBJ2-5, with D perhaps matching TRBD1 (6 bases). Per the germline V gene, CDR1 is SGHRS and CDR2 is YFSETQ. The CDR3 is 15 amino acids. Trimming removed 1 base at V and 0 bases at J, with 10 bases between. The CDR3 region is CASSLQGTDQETQYF. CDR3 nucleotide sequence: TGCGCCAGCAGCTTGCAGGGGACCGACCAAGAGACCCAGTACTTC.

This clone was detected a few times. V is TRBV5-6 and J is TRBJ2-6; D possibly corresponds to TRBD2 (6 bases). V was cut by 0 bases and J by 5 bases, with 21 bases left in between. This CDR3 has 19 residues. The germline gives CDR1 SGHDT, CDR2 YYEEEE. The CDR3 here is CASSLAVEGRGSRANVLTF. The CDR3 bases are TGTGCCAGCAGCTTGGCCGTGGAGGGCCGAGGGTCTCGGGCCAACGTCCTGACTTTC. Variable domain in full (rest from reference TRBV5-6 and TRBJ2-6): DAGVTQSPTHLIKTRGQQVTLRCSPKSGHDTVSWYQQALGQGPQFIFQYYEEEERQRGNFPDRFSGHQFPNYSSELNVNALLLGDSALYLCASSLAVEGRGSRANVLTFGAGSRLTVL.

This chain joins TRBV5-1 and TRBJ2-5; the match to TRBD1 covers 8 bases. Germline V gene lookup returns CDR1 SGHRS and CDR2 YFSETQ. The V segment lost 7 bases and the J segment 1 base; nucleotides outside the gene matches: 6. The CDR3 is made up of 14 amino acids. The CDR3 DNA sequence: TGCGCCAGCTCCTTTGGGACAGGCCAAGAGACCCAGTACTTC. Translating it yields CASSFGTGQETQYF.

This clone occurred a few times. The chain has TRBV7-8 and TRBJ1-5; no definite D call. Germline CDR1 and CDR2: SGHVS and FQNEAQ. CDR3 size: 17 residues. V shed 3 bases and J shed 3 bases, with 18 bases lying between them. CDR3 coding DNA: TGTGCCAGCAGCTTTATCGGGCTTGATAAGTACAATCAGCCCCAGCATTTT. Its protein product is CASSFIGLDKYNQPQHF.

The genes are TRBV5-4 and TRBJ1-2; 7 positions agree with TRBD1. Looked up from germline, CDR1 is SGHNT and CDR2 is YYREEE (reference sequence). After removal of 3 bases from V and 4 bases from J, the junction contained 6 bases not matched to a gene. The CDR3 sequence is 14 residues long. The CDR3, as DNA: TGTGCCAGCAGCTCATCGAACAGGGGCTATGGCTACACCTTC. Protein product: CASSSSNRGYGYTF.

This clone occurred a few times. V gene TRBV7-2 combines with J gene TRBJ1-5; the D is unclear. The germline CDR1 and CDR2 sequences are SGHTA and FQGNSA. There are 13 residues in the CDR3. Trimming shortened V by 4 bases and J by 4 bases, and 8 bases separated the two germline ends. CDR3 region: CASSSRGNQPQHF. CDR3 DNA sequence: TGTGCCAGCAGCTCCCGAGGAAATCAGCCCCAGCATTTT.

The rearrangement links TRBV11-2 to TRBJ2-1; D unclear. Germline CDR1 SGHAT, CDR2 FQNNGV. V shed 6 bases and J shed 1 base, with 7 bases lying between them. The CDR3 length is 13 residues. The DNA of the CDR3 is TGTGCCAGCAGGGCGGTATCCTACAATGAGCAGTTCTTC. This encodes CASRAVSYNEQFF.

Here the CDR3 DNA reads TGTGCCAGCAGTCAGGGGCTGGCGGGACTCCAGAGCTCCTATAATTCACCCCTCCACTTT. This encodes CASSQGLAGLQSSYNSPLHF. V gene TRBV6-6 combines with J gene TRBJ1-6, with D maybe TRBD1 (6 bases). Germline CDR1 MNHNY, CDR2 SVGAGI (reference sequence). V was shortened by 5 bases and J by 0 bases, with 23 bases between the two germline ends. The CDR3 is made up of 20 amino acids.

The chain couples TRBV9 to TRBJ2-3; D ambiguous. Germline CDR1 is SGDLS and CDR2 is YYNGEE. The CDR3 spans 15 residues. V lost 4 bases and J lost 0, with 12 bases in between. CDR3 coding DNA: TGTGCCAGCAGCTTGACTCGGTATAGCACAGATACGCAGTATTTT. It specifies CASSLTRYSTDTQYF.